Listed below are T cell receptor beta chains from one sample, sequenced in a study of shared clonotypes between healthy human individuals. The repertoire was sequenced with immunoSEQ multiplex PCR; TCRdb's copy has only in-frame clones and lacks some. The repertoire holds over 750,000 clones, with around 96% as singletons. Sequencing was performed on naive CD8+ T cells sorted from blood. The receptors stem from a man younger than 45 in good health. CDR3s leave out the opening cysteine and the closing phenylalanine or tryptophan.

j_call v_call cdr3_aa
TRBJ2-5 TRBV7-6 ASSLGPIQETQY
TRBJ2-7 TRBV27 ASSFSGTGGYEQY
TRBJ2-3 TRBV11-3 ASSLYGGGEDTDTQY
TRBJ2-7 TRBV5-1 ASSTPLAGETSSYEQY
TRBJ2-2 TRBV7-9 ASSAPGSKTGELF
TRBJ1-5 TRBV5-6 ASSLAAELYQPQH
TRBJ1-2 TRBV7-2 ASSLYGQGAWNYGYT
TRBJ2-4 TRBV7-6 ASSLGGTGPNIQY
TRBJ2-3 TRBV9 ASSVVAAYTDTQY
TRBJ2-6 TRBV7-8 ASSLVPGPGSGANVLT
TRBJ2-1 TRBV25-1 ASSEGVPNEQF
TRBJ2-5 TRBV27 ASSSGTSGTETQY
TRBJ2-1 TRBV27 ASSSVTGFGYNEQF
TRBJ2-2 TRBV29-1 SVNREAGELF
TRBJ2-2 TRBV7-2 ASSFLTSRVPTGELF
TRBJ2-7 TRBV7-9 ASTLTEGRASYEQY
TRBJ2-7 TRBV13 ASSYGLADLKGSEQY
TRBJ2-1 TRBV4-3 ASSQGSSSYNEQF
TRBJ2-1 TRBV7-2 ASSFSRTSYNEQF
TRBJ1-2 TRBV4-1 ASSQGTAAFDRVYGYT
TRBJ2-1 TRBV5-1 ASSLEGLAGGGNEQF
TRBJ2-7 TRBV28 ASSGTGSYEQY
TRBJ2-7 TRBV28 ASSLLWGTTSNEQY
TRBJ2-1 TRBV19 ASSILGASGKPYNEQF
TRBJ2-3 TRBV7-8 ASSLGADTQY
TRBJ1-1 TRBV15 ATSTTGGWDRVYPYTEAF
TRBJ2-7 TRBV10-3 AISESGTSPYSYEQY
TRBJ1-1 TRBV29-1 SATGMNTEAF
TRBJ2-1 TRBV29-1 SVVIAGNEQF
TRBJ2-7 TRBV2 ASSEGAYYEQY
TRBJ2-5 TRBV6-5 ASSYRTGGQETQY
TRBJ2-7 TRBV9 ASSVARLAGDSEQY
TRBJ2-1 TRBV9 ASSQGLDHEQF
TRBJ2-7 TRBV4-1 ASSQRVGSPIEQY
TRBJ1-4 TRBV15 ATSRDRGGEKLF
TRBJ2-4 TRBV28 ASSPENTGVRSKNIQY
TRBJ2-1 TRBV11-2 ASSLLAGGKDEQF
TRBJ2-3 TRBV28 ASSLELAGLLGTQY
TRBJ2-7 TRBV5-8 ASIGQGRRYEQY
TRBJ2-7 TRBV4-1 ASSQDAGTYEQY
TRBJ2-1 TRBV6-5 ASSRYRDENNEQF